Listed here is a single T cell receptor beta chain. This entry is derived from a study of CD8 T cells in Susac syndrome. RNA was extracted with the RNeasy kit, and a quantity of about 0.45 to 1 ug was reverse transcribed using random hexamers. The TCR beta CDR3 was amplified by immunoSEQ multiplex PCR across 54 Vbeta, 13 Jbeta. A single record per CDR3 protein comes from TCRdb applying MiXCR to the immunoSEQ multiplex PCR reads. The table shows just under 150,000 distinct CDR3 sequences, with roughly 94% occurring only once. The germline V gene has CDR1 SNHLY and CDR2 FYNNEI. This CDR3 region has 13 residues. V gave up 4 bases and J gave up 3 bases, with 9 bases separating them.

Sequencing used CD4+ T cells from PBMCs. The rearrangement links TRBV2 to TRBJ1-1, with unresolved D. The TCR originated in a human donor in good health. DNA of the CDR3: TGTGCCAGCAGTGCTTTTGAGGACACTGAAGCTTTCTTT. It yields the protein CASSAFEDTEAFF.